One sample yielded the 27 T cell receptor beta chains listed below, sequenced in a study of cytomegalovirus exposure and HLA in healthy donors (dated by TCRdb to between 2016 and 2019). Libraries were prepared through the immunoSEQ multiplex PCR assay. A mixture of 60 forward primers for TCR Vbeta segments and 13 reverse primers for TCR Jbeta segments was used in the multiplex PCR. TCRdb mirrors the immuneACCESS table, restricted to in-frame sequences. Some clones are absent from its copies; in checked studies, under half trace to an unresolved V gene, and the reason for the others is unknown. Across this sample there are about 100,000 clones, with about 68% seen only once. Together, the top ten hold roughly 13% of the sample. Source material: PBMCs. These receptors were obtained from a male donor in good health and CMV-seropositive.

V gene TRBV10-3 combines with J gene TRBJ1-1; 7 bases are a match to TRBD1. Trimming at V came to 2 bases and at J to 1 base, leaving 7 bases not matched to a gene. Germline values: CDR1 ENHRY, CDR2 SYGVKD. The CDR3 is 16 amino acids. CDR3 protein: CAISERQGFGNTEAFF. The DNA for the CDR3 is TGTGCCATCAGTGAGCGACAGGGCTTTGGGAACACTGAAGCTTTCTTT.

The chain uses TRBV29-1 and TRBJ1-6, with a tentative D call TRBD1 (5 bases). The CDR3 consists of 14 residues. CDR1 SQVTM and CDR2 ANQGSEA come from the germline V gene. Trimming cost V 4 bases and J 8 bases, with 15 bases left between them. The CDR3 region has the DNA TGCAGCGTTGGGAGGGGCCCAAGTCATTCACCCCTCCACTTT. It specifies CSVGRGPSHSPLHF.

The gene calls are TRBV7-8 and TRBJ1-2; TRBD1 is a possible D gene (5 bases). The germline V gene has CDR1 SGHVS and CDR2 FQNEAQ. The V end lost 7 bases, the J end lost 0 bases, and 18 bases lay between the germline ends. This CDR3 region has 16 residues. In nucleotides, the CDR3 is TGTGCCAGCACCCCCCGAGCAGGGTTAGCTAACTATGGCTACACCTTC. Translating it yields CASTPRAGLANYGYTF. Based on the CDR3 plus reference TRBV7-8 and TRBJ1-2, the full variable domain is GAGVSQSPRYKVAKRGQDVALRCDPISGHVSLFWYQQALGQGPEFLTYFQNEAQLDKSGLPSDRFFAERPEGSVSTLKIQRTQQEDSAVYLCASTPRAGLANYGYTFGSGTRLTVV.

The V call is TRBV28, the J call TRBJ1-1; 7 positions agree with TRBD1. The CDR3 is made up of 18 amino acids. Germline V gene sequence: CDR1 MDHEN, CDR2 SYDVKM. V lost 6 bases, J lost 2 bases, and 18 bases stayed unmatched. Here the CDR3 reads CASRKGGGIRRDNTEAFF. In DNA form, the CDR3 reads TGTGCCAGCAGGAAAGGGGGCGGAATTCGGCGGGATAACACTGAAGCTTTCTTT.

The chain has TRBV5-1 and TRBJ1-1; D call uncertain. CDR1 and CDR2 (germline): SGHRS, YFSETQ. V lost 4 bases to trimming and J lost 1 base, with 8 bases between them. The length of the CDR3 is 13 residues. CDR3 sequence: CASSAGRNTEAFF. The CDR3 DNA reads TGCGCCAGCAGCGCAGGAAGGAACACTGAAGCTTTCTTT.

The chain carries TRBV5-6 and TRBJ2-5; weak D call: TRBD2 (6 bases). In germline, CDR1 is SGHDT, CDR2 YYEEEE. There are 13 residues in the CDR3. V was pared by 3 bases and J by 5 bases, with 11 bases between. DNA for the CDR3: TGTGCCAGCAGCTCCGGGAGTACGGAGACCCAGTACTTC. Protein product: CASSSGSTETQYF.

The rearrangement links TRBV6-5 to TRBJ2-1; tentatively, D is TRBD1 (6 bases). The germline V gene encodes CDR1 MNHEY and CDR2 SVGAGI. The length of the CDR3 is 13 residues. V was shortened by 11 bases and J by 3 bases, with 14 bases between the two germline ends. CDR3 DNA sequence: TGTGCCGTCAGGGGTTCGTTCTACAATGAGCAGTTCTTC. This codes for CAVRGSFYNEQFF.

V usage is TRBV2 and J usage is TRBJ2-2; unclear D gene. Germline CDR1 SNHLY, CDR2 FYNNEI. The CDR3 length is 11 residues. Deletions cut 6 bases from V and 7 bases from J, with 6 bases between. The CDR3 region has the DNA TGTGCCAGCAGGTATAGCGGGGAGCTGTTTTTT. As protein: CASRYSGELFF.

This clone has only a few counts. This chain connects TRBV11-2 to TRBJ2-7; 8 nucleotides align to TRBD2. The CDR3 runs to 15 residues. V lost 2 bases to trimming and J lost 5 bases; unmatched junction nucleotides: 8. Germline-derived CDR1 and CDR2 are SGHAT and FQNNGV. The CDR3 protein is CASSLIRGGPHEQYF. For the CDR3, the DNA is TGTGCCAGCAGCTTAATACGGGGGGGCCCCCACGAGCAGTACTTC.

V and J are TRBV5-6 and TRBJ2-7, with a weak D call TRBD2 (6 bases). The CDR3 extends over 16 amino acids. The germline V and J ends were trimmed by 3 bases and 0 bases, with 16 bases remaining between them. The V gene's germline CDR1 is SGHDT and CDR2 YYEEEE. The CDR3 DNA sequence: TGTGCCAGCAGCTACTATCAGCGGGTAAGCTCCTACGAGCAGTACTTC. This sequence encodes CASSYYQRVSSYEQYF.

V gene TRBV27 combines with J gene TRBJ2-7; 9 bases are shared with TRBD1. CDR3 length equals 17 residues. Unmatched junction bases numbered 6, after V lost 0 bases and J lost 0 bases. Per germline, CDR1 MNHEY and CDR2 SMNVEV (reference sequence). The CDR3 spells CASSLSMGQGHSYEQYF. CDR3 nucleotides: TGTGCCAGCAGTTTATCCATGGGACAGGGACACTCCTACGAGCAGTACTTC.

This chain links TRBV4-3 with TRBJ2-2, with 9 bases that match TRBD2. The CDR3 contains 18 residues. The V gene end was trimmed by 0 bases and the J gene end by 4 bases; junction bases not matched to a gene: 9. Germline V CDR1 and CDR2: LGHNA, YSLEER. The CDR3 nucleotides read TGCGCCAGCAGCCAAGAATTGGCGGGGGGGCCCGTCACCGGGGAGCTGTTTTTT. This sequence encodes CASSQELAGGPVTGELFF.

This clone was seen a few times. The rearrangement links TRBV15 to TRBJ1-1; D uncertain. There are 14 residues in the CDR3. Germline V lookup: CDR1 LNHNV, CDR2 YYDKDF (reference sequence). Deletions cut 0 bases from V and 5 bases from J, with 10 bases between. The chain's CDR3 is CATSRDVGGTEAFF. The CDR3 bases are TGTGCCACCAGCAGAGATGTTGGCGGGACTGAAGCTTTCTTT. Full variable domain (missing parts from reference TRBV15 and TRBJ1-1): DAMVIQNPRYQVTQFGKPVTLSCSQTLNHNVMYWYQQKSSQAPKLLFHYYDKDFNNEADTPDNFQSRRPNTSFCFLDIRSPGLGDTAMYLCATSRDVGGTEAFFGQGTRLTVV.

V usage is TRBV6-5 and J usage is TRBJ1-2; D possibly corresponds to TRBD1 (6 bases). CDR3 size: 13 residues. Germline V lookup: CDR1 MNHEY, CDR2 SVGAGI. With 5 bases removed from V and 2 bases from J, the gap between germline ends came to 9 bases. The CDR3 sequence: CASSRDTNYGYTF. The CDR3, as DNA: TGTGCCAGCAGTCGGGACACCAACTATGGCTACACCTTC.

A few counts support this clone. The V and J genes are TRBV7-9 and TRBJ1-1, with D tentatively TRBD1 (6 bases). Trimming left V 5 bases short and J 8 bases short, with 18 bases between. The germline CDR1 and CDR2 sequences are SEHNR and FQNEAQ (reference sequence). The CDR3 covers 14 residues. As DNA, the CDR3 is TGTGCCAGCAGCCTAGGAGGATTACAGGGCGAAGCTTTCTTT. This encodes CASSLGGLQGEAFF.

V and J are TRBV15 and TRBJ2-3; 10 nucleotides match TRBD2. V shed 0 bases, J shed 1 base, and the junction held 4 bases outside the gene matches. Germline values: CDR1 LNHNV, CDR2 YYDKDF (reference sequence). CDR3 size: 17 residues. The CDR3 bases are TGTGCCACCAGCAGAGATGCCAGCGGGGGGGGCACAGATACGCAGTATTTT. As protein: CATSRDASGGGTDTQYF.

In DNA, the CDR3 is TGTGCCAGCAGCCAAGATCCCGGGACAGCCGAGGAGACCCAGTACTTC. Amino acid sequence: CASSQDPGTAEETQYF. The chain joins TRBV4-2 to TRBJ2-5; 7 positions agree with TRBD1. J gave up 5 bases and V 0 bases, and 9 bases lay outside the gene matches. Germline V gene data show CDR1 as LGHNA and CDR2 as YNFKEQ. This CDR3 is built from 16 residues.

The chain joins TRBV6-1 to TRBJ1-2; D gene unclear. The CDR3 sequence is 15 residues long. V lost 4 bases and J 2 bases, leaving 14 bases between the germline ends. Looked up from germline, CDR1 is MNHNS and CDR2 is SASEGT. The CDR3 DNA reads TGTGCCAGCAGTGTAGAGGTGACTCTCAACTATGGCTACACCTTC. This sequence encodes CASSVEVTLNYGYTF.

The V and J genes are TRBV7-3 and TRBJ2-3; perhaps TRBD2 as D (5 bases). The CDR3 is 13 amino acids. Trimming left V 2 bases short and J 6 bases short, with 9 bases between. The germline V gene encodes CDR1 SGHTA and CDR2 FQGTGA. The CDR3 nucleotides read TGTGCCAGCAGCTTAGAGAGGGTGGATACGCAGTATTTT. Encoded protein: CASSLERVDTQYF.

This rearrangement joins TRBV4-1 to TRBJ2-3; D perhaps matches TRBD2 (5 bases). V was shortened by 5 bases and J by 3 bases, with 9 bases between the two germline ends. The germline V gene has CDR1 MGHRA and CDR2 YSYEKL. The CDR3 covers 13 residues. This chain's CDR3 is CASSVPGTDTQYF. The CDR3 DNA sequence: TGCGCCAGCAGCGTTCCGGGGACAGATACGCAGTATTTT.

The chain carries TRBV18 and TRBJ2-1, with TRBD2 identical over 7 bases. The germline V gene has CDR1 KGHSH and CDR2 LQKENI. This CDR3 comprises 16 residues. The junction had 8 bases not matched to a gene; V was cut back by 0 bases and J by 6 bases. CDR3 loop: CASSPPGDPSGNEQFF. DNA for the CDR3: TGTGCCAGCTCACCACCGGGAGACCCTAGCGGCAATGAGCAGTTCTTC.

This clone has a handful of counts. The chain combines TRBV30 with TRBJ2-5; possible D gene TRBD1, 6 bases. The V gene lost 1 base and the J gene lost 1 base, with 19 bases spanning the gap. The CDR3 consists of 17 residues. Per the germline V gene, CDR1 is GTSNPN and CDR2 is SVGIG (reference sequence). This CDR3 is CAWSGNRVGVSQETQYF. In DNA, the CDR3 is TGTGCCTGGAGTGGCAACAGGGTGGGAGTTAGCCAAGAGACCCAGTACTTC. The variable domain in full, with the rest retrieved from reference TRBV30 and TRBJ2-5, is SQTIHQWPATLVQPVGSPLSLECTVEGTSNPNLYWYRQAAGRGLQLLFYSVGIGQISSEVPQNLSASRPQDRQFILSSKKLLLSDSGFYLCAWSGNRVGVSQETQYFGPGTRLLVL.

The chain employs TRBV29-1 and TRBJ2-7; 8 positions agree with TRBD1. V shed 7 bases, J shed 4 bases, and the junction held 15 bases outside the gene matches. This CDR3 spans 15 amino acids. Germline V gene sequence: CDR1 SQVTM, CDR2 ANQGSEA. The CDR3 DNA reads TGCAGCGGAGCAAAGTCCGGACAGGGTTCGTACGAGCAGTACTTC. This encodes CSGAKSGQGSYEQYF.

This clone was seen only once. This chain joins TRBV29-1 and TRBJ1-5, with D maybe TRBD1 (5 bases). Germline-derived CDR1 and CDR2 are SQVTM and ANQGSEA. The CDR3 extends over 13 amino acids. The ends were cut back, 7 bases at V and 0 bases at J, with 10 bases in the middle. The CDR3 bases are TGCAGCGCTGGGGGGGGTAGCAATCAGCCCCAGCATTTT. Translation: CSAGGGSNQPQHF.

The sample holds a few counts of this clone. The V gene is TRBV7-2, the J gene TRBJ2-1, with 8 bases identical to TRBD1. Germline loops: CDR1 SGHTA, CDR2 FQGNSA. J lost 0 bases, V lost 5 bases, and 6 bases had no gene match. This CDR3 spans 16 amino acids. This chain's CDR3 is CASSGQGPSSYNEQFF. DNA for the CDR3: TGTGCCAGCAGCGGACAGGGTCCAAGCTCCTACAATGAGCAGTTCTTC.

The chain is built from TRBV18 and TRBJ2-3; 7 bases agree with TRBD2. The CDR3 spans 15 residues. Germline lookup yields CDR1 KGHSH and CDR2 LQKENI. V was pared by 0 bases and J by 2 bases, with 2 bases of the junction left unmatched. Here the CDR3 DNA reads TGTGCCAGCTCACCACCGGCGGGAGTCACAGATACGCAGTATTTT. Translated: CASSPPAGVTDTQYF.

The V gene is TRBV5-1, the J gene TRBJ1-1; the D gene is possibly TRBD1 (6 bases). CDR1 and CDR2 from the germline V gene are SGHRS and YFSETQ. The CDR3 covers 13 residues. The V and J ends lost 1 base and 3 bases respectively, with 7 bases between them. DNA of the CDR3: TGCGCCAGCAGCTTGTACAGGGACACTGAAGCTTTCTTT. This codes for CASSLYRDTEAFF.